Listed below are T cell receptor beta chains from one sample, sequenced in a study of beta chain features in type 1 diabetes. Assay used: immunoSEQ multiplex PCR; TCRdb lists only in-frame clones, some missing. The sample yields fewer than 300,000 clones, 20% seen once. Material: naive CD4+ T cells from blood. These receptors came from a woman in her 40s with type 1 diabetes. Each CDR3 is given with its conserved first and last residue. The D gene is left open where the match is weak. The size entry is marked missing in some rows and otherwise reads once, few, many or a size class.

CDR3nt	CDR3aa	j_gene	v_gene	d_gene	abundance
TGTGCCAGTCGACAGGGTGCCAAAAACATTCAGTACTTC	CASRQGAKNIQYF	TRBJ2-4	TRBV6-4	TRBD1	-
TGTGCCAGCAGCTTAGTTGCGAGCAATGAGCAGTTCTTC	CASSLVASNEQFF	TRBJ2-1	TRBV5-4	-	-
TGTGCCAGCAGCCAAGGGGGGGGAAATGAAAAACTGTTTTTT	CASSQGGGNEKLFF	TRBJ1-4	TRBV9	-	-
TGCAGCGTTGAAGATCGTCCAACGACATTACTCTTC	CSVEDRPTTLLF	TRBJ2-1	TRBV29-1	-	few
TGTGCCAGCAGCTTAGAGGGACTAGAGGAGCAGTACTTC	CASSLEGLEEQYF	TRBJ2-7	TRBV7-2	TRBD2	-
TGTGCCAGCAGTTCACAGGCCCTAGGGCATCAGCCCCAGCATTTT	CASSSQALGHQPQHF	TRBJ1-5	TRBV28	-	few
TGTGCCACGGCGAGAGGGATTAATGAGCAGTTCTTC	CATARGINEQFF	TRBJ2-1	TRBV15	-	few
TGCAGCGTTGTAGTGGGGGGGACAGGGGCAGAGACCCAGTACTTC	CSVVVGGTGAETQYF	TRBJ2-5	TRBV29-1	TRBD1	-
TGCGCCAGCAGTACCAGGGAATCGAACACCGGGGAGCTGTTTTTT	CASSTRESNTGELFF	TRBJ2-2	TRBV23-1	-	few
TGTGCCATCAGGGGATCGGACAGGGGGCGAGGAGAGACCCAGTACTTC	CAIRGSDRGRGETQYF	TRBJ2-5	TRBV10-3	TRBD1	-
TGTGCCAGCAGCGTACAGGACAGGGCTCCCTATGGCTACACCTTC	CASSVQDRAPYGYTF	TRBJ1-2	TRBV9	TRBD1	-
TGTGCCAGCTCACCCGGACAGTCGAAACCATATGGCTACACCTTC	CASSPGQSKPYGYTF	TRBJ1-2	TRBV18	-	once
TGTGCCTACCTGAGGGGGAGTGGGTACGAGCAGTACTTC	CAYLRGSGYEQYF	TRBJ2-7	TRBV30	-	few
TGTGCCACCAGCAGAGATCAGGCGGCGGGTCAAGAGCCCCAGCATTTT	CATSRDQAAGQEPQHF	TRBJ1-5	TRBV15	-	-